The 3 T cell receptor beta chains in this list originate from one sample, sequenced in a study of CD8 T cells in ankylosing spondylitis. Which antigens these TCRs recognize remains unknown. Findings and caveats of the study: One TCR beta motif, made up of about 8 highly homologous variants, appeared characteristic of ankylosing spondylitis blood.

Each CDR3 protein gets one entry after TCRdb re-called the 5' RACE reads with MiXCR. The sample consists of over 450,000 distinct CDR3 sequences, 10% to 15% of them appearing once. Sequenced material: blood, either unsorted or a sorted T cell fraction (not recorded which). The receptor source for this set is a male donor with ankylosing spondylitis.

The chain's CDR3 is CASSPLVGQEGYTF. The CDR3, as DNA: TGTGCCAGCAGCCCCCTGGTAGGCCAGGAGGGCTACACCTTC. The V gene is TRBV3-1, the J gene TRBJ1-2; D remains unclear. The germline CDR1 and CDR2 sequences are LGHDT and YNNKEL (reference sequence). The CDR3 covers 14 residues. The ends were cut back, 4 bases at V and 8 bases at J, with 17 bases in the middle.

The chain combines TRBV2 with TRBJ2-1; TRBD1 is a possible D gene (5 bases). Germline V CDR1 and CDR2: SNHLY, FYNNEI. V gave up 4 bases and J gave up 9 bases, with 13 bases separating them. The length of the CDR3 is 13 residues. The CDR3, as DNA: TGTGCCAGCAGTGTGACAGAACTGGGTGAGCAGTTCTTC. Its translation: CASSVTELGEQFF.

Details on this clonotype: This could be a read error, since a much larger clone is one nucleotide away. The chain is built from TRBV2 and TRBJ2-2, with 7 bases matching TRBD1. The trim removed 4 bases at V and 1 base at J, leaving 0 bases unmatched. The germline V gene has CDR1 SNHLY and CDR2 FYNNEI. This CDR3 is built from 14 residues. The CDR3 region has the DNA TGTGCCAGCAGTGGACAGGGGAACACCGGGGAGCTGTTTTTT. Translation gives CASSGQGNTGELFF.